The sample holds a few counts of the clone carrying this T cell receptor beta chain. Germline loops: CDR1 DFQATT, CDR2 SNEGSKA (reference sequence). Trimming removed 4 bases from V and 15 bases from J; junction bases left unmatched: 10. The CDR3 consists of 13 residues. This sample's TCRbeta library carried unique molecular identifier barcodes. Via MiXCR, TCRdb re-called the PCR reads, giving one row per CDR3 protein. The profile shows just over 350,000 distinct CDR3 sequences, about an eighth of them singletons. The sample originates from a study of T-cell reconstitution after alpha-beta-depleted transplantation in children.

J is TRBJ2-1 and V is TRBV20-1; TRBD1 agrees at 12 bases. The sequence came from a human donor who donated a stem cell graft to a child with Fanconi anemia. The material was PBMCs, obtained from the stem cell graft. The CDR3 DNA reads TGCAGTGCTACCGGGACAGGGGGCGGGTCGGCGTTCTTC. This gives the protein CSATGTGGGSAFF.